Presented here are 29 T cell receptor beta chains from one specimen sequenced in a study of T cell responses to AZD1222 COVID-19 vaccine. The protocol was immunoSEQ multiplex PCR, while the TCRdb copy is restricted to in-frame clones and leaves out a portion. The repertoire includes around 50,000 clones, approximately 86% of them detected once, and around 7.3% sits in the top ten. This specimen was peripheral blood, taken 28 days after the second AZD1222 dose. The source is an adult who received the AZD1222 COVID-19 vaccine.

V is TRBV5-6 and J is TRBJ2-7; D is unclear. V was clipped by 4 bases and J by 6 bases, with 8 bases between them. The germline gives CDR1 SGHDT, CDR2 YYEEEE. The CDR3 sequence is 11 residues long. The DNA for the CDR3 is TGTGCCAGCAGCGGGTGGGGCGAGCAGTACTTC. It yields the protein CASSGWGEQYF.

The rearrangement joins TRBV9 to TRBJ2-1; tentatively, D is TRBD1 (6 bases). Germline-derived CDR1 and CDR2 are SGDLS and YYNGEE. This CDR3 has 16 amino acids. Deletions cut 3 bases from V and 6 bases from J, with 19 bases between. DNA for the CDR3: TGTGCCAGCAGCGAACTGGGGGCGGTTGTTGTCAATGAGCAGTTCTTC. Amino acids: CASSELGAVVVNEQFF.

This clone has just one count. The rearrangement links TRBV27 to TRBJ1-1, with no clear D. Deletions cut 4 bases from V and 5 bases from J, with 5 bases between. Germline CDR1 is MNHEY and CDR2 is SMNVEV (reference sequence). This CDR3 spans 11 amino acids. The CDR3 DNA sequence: TGTGCCAGCAGTTGGAGAACTGAAGCTTTCTTT. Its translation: CASSWRTEAFF.

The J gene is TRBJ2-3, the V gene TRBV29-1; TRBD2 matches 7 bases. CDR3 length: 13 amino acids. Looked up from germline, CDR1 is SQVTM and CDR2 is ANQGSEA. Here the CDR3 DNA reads TGCAGTGTCGAGCGGGGCCCGGGAGATACGCAGTATTTT. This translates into CSVERGPGDTQYF.

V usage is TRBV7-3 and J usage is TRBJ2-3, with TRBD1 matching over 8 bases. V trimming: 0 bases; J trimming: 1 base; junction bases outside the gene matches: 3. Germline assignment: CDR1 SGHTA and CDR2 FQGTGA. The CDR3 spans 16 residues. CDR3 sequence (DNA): TGTGCCAGCAGCTTAACCGAGGGACAGGGCACAGATACGCAGTATTTT. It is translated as CASSLTEGQGTDTQYF.

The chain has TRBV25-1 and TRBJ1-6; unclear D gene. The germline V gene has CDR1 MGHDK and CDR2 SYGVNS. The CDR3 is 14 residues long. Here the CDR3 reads CEPPKSSYNSPLHF. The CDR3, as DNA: TGTGAGCCCCCTAAGAGCTCCTATAATTCACCCCTCCACTTT.

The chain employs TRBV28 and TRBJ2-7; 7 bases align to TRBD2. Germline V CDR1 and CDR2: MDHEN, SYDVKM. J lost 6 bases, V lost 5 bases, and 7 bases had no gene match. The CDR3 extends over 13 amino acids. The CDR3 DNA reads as TGTGCCAGCAGTCCTAGCGGAGGCGTCGAGCAGTACTTC. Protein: CASSPSGGVEQYF.

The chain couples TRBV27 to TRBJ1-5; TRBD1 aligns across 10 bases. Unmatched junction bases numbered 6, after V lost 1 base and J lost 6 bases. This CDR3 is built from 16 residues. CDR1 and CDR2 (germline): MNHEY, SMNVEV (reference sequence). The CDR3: CASSLYGQGVGQPQHF. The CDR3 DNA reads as TGTGCCAGCAGTTTATACGGACAGGGGGTGGGTCAGCCCCAGCATTTT.

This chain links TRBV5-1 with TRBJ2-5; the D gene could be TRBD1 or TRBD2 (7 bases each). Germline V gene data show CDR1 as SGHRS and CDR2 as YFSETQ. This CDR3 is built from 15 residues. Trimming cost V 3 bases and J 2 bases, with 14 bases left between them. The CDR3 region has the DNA TGCGCCAGCAGCTCGACAGGGACTATACAAGAGACCCAGTACTTC. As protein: CASSSTGTIQETQYF.

The CDR3 DNA sequence: TGTGCCACCACACGGGCCCCTCAAGAGACCCAGTACTTC. Protein sequence: CATTRAPQETQYF. The rearrangement links TRBV6-4 to TRBJ2-5; D is unresolved. The CDR3 runs to 13 residues. Trimming took 10 bases from V and 2 from J, leaving 14 bases between them. CDR1 is MRHNA and CDR2 is SNTAGT in the germline V gene.

CDR3 region: CASSVTGIGEKLFF. The CDR3 DNA reads as TGTGCCAGTAGTGTTACAGGGATCGGTGAAAAACTGTTTTTT. The chain employs TRBV19 and TRBJ1-4; D is possibly TRBD1 (6 bases). The CDR3 is 14 amino acids. Trimming took off 5 bases at V and 7 bases at J, with 14 bases between the two ends. The V gene's germline CDR1 is LNHDA and CDR2 SQIVND (reference sequence).

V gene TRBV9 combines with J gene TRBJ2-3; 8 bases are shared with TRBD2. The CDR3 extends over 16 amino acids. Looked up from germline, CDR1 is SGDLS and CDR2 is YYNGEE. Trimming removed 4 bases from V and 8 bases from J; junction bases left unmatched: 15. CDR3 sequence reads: CASSPAGTREKGTQYF. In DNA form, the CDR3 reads TGTGCCAGCAGCCCAGCCGGGACTAGAGAAAAGGGTACGCAGTATTTT.

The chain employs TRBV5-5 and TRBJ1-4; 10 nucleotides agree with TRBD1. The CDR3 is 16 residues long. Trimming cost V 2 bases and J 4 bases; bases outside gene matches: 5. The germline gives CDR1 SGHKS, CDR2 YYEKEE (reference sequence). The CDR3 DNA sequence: TGTGCCAGCAGCTTAAGGACAGGGGGGCTTAATGAAAAACTGTTTTTT. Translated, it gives CASSLRTGGLNEKLFF.

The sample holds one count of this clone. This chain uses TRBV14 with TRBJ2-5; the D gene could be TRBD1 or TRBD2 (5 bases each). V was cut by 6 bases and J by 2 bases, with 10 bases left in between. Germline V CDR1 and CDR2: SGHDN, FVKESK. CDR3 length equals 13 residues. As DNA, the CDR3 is TGTGCCAGCAGTCGGGGCAGACAAGAGACCCAGTACTTC. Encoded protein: CASSRGRQETQYF.

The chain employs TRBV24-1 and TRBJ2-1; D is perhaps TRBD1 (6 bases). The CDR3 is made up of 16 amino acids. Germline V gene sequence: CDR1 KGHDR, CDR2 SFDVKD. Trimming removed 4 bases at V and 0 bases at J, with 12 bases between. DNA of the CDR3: TGTGCCACCAGTGACCACAGGGATAGCTCCTACAATGAGCAGTTCTTC. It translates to CATSDHRDSSYNEQFF.

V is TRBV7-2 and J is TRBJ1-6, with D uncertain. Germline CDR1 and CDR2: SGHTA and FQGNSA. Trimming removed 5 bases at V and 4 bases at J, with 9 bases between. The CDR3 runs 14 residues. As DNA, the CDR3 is TGTGCCAGCAGCGGTGTACTATATAATTCACCCCTCCACTTT. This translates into CASSGVLYNSPLHF. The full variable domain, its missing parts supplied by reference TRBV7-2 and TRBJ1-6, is GAGVSQSPSNKVTEKGKDVELRCDPISGHTALYWYRQSLGQGLEFLIYFQGNSAPDKSGLPSDRFSAERTGGSVSTLTIQRTQQEDSAVYLCASSGVLYNSPLHFGNGTRLTVT.

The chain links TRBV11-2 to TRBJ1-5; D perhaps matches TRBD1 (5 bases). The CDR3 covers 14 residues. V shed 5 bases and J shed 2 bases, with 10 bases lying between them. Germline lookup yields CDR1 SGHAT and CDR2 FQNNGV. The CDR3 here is CASSTGLGNQPQHF. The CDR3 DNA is TGTGCCAGCAGCACAGGCCTGGGCAATCAGCCCCAGCATTTT.

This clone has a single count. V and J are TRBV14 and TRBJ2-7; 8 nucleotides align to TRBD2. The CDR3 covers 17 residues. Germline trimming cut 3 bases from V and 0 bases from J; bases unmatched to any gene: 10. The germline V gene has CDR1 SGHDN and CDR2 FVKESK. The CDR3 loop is CASSQAMGLAGSYEQYF. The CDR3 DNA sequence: TGTGCCAGCAGCCAGGCAATGGGGCTAGCGGGCTCCTACGAGCAGTACTTC.

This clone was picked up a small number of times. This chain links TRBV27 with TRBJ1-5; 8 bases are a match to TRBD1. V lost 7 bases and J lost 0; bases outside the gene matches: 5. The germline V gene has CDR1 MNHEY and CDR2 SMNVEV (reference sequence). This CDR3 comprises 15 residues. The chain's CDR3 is CASTDRAYSNQPQHF. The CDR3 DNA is TGTGCCAGCACGGACAGGGCCTATAGCAATCAGCCCCAGCATTTT.

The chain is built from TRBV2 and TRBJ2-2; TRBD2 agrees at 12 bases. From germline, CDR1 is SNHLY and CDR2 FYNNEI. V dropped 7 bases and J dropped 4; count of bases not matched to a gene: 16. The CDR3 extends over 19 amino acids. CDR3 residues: CASTYGGLGLAGITGELFF. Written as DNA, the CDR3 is TGTGCCAGCACCTATGGAGGGCTGGGACTAGCGGGCATCACCGGGGAGCTGTTTTTT.

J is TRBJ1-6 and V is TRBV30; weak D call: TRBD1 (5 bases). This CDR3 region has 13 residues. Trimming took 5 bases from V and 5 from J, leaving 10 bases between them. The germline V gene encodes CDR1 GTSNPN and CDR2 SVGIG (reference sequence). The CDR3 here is CAWGMGHNSPLHF. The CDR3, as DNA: TGTGCCTGGGGCATGGGGCATAATTCACCCCTCCACTTT.

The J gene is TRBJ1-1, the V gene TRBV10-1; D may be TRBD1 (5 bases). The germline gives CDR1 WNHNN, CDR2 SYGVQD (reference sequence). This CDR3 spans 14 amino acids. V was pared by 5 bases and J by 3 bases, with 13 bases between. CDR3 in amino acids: CASSPGFTDTEAFF. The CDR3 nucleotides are TGCGCCAGCAGTCCAGGGTTTACGGACACTGAAGCTTTCTTT.

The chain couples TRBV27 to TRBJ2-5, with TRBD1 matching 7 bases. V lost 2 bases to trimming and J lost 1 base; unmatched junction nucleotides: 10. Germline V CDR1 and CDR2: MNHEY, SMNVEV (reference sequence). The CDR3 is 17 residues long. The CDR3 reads CASSLAVSRGRQETQYF. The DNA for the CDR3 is TGTGCCAGCAGTTTAGCGGTGAGTAGGGGGCGCCAAGAGACCCAGTACTTC.

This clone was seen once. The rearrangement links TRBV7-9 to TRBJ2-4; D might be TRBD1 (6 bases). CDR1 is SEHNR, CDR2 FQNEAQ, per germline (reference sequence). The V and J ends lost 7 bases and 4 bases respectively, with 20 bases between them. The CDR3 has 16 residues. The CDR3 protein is CASTSLGTLMKNIQYF. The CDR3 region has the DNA TGTGCCAGCACCTCACTAGGGACATTGATGAAAAACATTCAGTACTTC.

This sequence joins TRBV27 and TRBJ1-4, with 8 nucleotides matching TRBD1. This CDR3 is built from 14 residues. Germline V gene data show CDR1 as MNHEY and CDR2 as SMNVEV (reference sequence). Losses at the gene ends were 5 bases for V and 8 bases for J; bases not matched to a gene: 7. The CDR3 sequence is CASSGTGAGEKLFF. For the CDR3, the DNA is TGTGCCAGCAGTGGGACAGGCGCAGGGGAAAAACTGTTTTTT.

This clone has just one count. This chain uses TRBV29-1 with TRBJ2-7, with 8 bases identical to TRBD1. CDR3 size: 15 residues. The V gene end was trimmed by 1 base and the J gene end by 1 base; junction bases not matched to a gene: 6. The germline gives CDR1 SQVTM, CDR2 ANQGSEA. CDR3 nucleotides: TGCAGCGTTGAAGGGACAGGGAGAAGGTCCTACGAGCAGTACTTC. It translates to CSVEGTGRRSYEQYF.

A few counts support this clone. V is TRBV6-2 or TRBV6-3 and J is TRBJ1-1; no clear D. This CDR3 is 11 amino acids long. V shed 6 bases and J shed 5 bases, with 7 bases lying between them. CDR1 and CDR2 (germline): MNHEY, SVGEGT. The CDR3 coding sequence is TGTGCCAGCAGCTCCTTTACTGAAGCTTTCTTT. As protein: CASSSFTEAFF.

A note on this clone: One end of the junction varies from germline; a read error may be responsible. The CDR3: CASSPHGGGGSDEQYF. In DNA, the CDR3 is TGTGCCAGCAGCCCACACGGGGGGGGCGGCTCCGACGAGCAGTACTTC. The chain uses TRBV9 and TRBJ2-7, with 8 bases lining up with TRBD2. This CDR3 has 16 residues. CDR1 SGDLS and CDR2 YYNGEE come from the germline V gene.

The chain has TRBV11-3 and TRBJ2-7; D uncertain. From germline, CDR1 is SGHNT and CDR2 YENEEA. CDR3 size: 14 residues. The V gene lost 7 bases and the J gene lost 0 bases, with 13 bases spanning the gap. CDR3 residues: CASTTYLNSYEQYF. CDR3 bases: TGTGCCAGCACCACATACCTCAACTCCTACGAGCAGTACTTC. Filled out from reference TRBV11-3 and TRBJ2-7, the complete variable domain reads EAGVVQSPRYKIIEKKQPVAFWCNPISGHNTLYWYLQNLGQGPELLIRYENEEAVDDSQLPKDRFSAERLKGVDSTLKIQPAELGDSAVYLCASTTYLNSYEQYFGPGTRLTVT.